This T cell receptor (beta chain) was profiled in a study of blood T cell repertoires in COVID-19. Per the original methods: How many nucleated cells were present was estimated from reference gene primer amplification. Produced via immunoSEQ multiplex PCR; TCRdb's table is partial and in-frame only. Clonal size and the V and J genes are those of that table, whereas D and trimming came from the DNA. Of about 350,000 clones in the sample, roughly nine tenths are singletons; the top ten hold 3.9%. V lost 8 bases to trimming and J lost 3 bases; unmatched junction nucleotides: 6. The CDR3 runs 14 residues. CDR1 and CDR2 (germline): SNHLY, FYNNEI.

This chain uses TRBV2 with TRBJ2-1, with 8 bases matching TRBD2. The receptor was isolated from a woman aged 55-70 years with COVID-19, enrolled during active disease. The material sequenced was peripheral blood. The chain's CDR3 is CASLTSVYYNEQFF. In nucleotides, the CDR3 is TGTGCCAGCTTGACTAGCGTCTACTACAATGAGCAGTTCTTC.